This T cell receptor beta chain derives from a study of yellow fever vaccine responses in identical twins. TCRdb redid the calling of the RT-PCR reads with MiXCR, one entry per CDR3 protein. Of some 3,300 distinct CDR3 sequences detected, 81% appear once; the ten largest clones hold 3.7%. Germline loops: CDR1 SGHNT, CDR2 YYREEE (reference sequence). J gave up 4 bases and V 4 bases, and 10 bases lay outside the gene matches. There are 16 residues in the CDR3. The J gene is TRBJ2-1, the V gene TRBV5-4; 8 positions match TRBD2. This receptor was obtained from a woman younger than 35 who received the yellow fever vaccine. The sequencing used T cells from blood (PBMCs), unsorted or a sorted subset (not recorded which), collected before or after yellow fever vaccination (not recorded which). The CDR3 loop reads CASSPLTGGGYNEQFF. The DNA of the CDR3 is TGTGCCAGCAGCCCGCTAACGGGAGGGGGGTACAATGAGCAGTTCTTC.